This entry concerns a single TCR beta chain. This sample is part of a study of shared T cell receptors in the human thymus. The germline V gene encodes CDR1 GTSNPN and CDR2 SVGIG (reference sequence). The CDR3 extends over 15 amino acids. After removal of 3 bases from V and 5 bases from J, the junction contained 3 bases not matched to a gene. Produced via immunoSEQ multiplex PCR; TCRdb's table is partial and in-frame only. The table includes 550,000 to 800,000 clones, over 75% detected once. These data are also associated with another study on human thymus T cells. As that study records: The source of the thymus tissue was resections taken during corrective heart surgery. Reports from related research described highly overlapping thymic repertoires among unrelated individuals.

The V call is TRBV30, the J call TRBJ2-2, with 13 bases fitting TRBD2. The sequenced material came from thymocytes. The TCR originated in a girl in the first two years of life with a congenital heart defect. CDR3 nucleotide sequence: TGTGCCTGGAGACTAGCGGGGGGGCAGACCGGGGAGCTGTTTTTT. It translates to CAWRLAGGQTGELFF.